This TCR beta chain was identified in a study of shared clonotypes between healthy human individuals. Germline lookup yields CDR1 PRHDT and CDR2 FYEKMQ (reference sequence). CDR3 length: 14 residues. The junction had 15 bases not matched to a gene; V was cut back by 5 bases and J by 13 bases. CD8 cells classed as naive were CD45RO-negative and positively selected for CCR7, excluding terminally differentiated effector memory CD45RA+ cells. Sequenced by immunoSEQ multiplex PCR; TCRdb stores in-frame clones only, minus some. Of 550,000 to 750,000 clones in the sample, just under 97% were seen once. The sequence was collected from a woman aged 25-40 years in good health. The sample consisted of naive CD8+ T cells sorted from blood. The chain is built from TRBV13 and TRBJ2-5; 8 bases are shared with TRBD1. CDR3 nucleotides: TGTGCCAGCAGCCCACCGGGACAGGTGGTGGGTACGTACTTC. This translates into CASSPPGQVVGTYF.